This is a list of T cell receptor beta chains from one sample in a study of T cell repertoires in cytomegalovirus infection. TCRdb re-called the reads with MiXCR, one entry per CDR3 protein. The sample has a few hundred thousand distinct CDR3 sequences; over 15% are singletons. What was sequenced was CD8+ T cells from PBMCs. The receptor source for this set is a human donor in good health (CMV status not recorded). Some clones in this sample may be carry-over from other donors' samples. Both conserved end residues are trimmed from each CDR3. Each record gives: V gene, J gene, CDR3 protein.

v_gene: TRBV28
j_gene: TRBJ2-5
CDR3aa: ASSSLLAGVGETQY

v_gene: TRBV7-9
j_gene: TRBJ2-6
CDR3aa: ASSLGGRASTSGANVLT

v_gene: TRBV11-1
j_gene: TRBJ2-1
CDR3aa: ASSLARQTINEQF

v_gene: TRBV2
j_gene: TRBJ1-2
CDR3aa: ASSGVGYT

v_gene: TRBV20-1
j_gene: TRBJ2-7
CDR3aa: SARGIRQGSYEQY

v_gene: TRBV7-9
j_gene: TRBJ2-5
CDR3aa: ASSLVAGKETQY

v_gene: TRBV27
j_gene: TRBJ2-3
CDR3aa: ASSLPSSTDTQY

v_gene: TRBV7-8
j_gene: TRBJ1-5
CDR3aa: ASSEGQASNQPQH

v_gene: TRBV19
j_gene: TRBJ1-5
CDR3aa: ASRLRVESNQPQH

v_gene: TRBV7-9
j_gene: TRBJ2-1
CDR3aa: ASSSTGSSYNEQF

v_gene: TRBV23-1
j_gene: TRBJ1-6
CDR3aa: AISHGQGNSPLH

v_gene: TRBV29-1
j_gene: TRBJ2-2
CDR3aa: SVGRTGDIGELF